One T cell receptor (beta chain) is described in this entry. Its antigen is not yet known. The record has no base qualities; no much larger clone is one base away. The data derive from a study of graft-versus-host responses after intestinal transplantation (dated by TCRdb to the early 2020s). For the study in its entirety: The transplants that recipients received were multivisceral, liver-intestinal, or isolated intestinal. All recipients received anti-thymocyte globulin induction followed by maintenance tacrolimus and steroids for around three years. After intestinal transplantation, graft-versus-host and host-versus-graft alloreactive T cell clones were followed in the graft, circulation and bone marrow using bulk TCR-beta CDR3 sequencing. Alloreactive clones were identified by sequencing pre-transplant mixed lymphocyte reaction products and comparing these products with unstimulated pre-transplant donor and recipient T cells. A cohort of fewer than 25 intestinal transplant recipients, including one retransplant, was enrolled, and a few patients lacking pretransplant specimens were excluded. A peak of at least 4% donor T cells among recipient peripheral blood mononuclear cells was the definition used for donor T cell macrochimerism. Samples from a few later patients were sequenced in-house on an Illumina MiSeq with MiXCR processing rather than by the commercial service.

The library was obtained by the immunoSEQ multiplex PCR assay. For most patients, genomic DNA was isolated using the Qiagen DNeasy Blood and Tissue Kit and was shipped frozen to Adaptive Biotechnologies for TCR sequencing. For most patients, genomic DNA was subjected to high-throughput TCR-beta CDR3 sequencing by Adaptive Biotechnologies. In the original analysis: Adaptive's ImmunoSEQ software was the source of the TCR sequencing data for 15 to 20 patients, while a few other patients were processed with MiXCR and VDJtools. CD4 versus CD8 sorting errors were corrected by removing sequences found in both subsets at a frequency ratio below 5:1. CDR3 nucleotide sequences shared by donor and recipient were removed because the origin of these sequences could not be assigned. To be classed as alloreactive, a clone needed at least 2-fold expansion over unstimulated cells and a minimum CFSE-low frequency of 0.002% (template counts) or 0.001% (read counts). A clone was considered mappable if detected in the sequenced pre-transplant spleen, lymph node, or MLR CFSE-low populations of the donor or recipient. The cumulative frequency of alloreactive clones was calculated as a percentage of all sequences, weighted by copy number. In its TCRdb copy, this immuneACCESS table keeps in-frame sequences only and misses some clones. Where compared with another copy, unresolved V genes explain less than half of these, and the others have no known cause. The DNA gave D and trimming, while V, J and clone size come from that table. For this sample the table gives about 70,000 clones, of which around 90% were detected only once. Under 1.5% of the sample rests with the top ten.

CDR1 and CDR2, per the germline V gene (reference sequence), are LNHDA and SQIVND. V sheds 3 bases and J sheds 8 bases, leaving 11 bases between their ends. From cysteine to phenylalanine, the CDR3 is 13 amino acids long. Here the CDR3 DNA is all that survives: 39 bases in frame from base 1. What the research found in general, with its limitations: Early after transplant, peak levels of circulating GvH clones were associated with declines in HvG clones. Patients with donor T cell macrochimerism had high GvH to HvG T cell clonal ratios in their allografts. Conclusions were limited by the relatively low number and heterogeneity of intestinal transplant patients. GvH clones were detected in recipient bone marrow, and some of these GvH clones were observed earlier in ileal mucosa or blood, consistent with an intestinal mucosal origin.

The time point label here, explained by the study, means: cells obtained before transplantation from donor or recipient. CD3+CD4+ and CD3+CD8+ populations were FACS-sorted from unstimulated pre-transplant donor and recipient cells taken from spleen or lymph nodes. The TCR comes from a human donor who received an intestinal transplant. The rearrangement combines TRBV19 with TRBJ1-5; the D gene is perhaps TRBD1, on 5 matching bases. Sample: unstimulated CD8+ T cells sorted from spleen or lymph node cells, taken before intestinal transplant. The CDR3 region reads CASSIVGGEPQHF. Read as DNA, the sequence is TGTGCCAGTAGTATCGTGGGGGGTGAGCCCCAGCATTTT.